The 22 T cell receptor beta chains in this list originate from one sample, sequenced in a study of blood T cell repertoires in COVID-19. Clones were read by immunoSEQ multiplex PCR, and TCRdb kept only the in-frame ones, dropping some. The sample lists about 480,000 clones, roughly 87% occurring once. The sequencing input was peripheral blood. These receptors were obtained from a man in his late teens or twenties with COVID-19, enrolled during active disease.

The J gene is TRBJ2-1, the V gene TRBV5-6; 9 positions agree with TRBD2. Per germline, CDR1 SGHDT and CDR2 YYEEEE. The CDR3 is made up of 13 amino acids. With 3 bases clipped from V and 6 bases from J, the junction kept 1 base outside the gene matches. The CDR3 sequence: CASSSGLANEQFF. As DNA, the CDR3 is TGTGCCAGCAGCTCGGGACTAGCCAATGAGCAGTTCTTC.

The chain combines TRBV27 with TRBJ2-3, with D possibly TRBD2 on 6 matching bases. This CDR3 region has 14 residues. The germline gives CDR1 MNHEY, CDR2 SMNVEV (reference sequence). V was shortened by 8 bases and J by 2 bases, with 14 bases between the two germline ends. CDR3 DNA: TGTGCCAGCGGAGGGCAGGGCTACACAGATACGCAGTATTTT. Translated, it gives CASGGQGYTDTQYF.

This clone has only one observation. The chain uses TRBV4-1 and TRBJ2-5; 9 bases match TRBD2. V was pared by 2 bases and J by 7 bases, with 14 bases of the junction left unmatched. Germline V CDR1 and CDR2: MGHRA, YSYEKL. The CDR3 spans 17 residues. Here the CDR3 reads CASSQKIELAGGVTQYF. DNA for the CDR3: TGCGCCAGCAGCCAAAAAATAGAACTCGCGGGAGGGGTGACCCAGTACTTC.

The CDR3 sequence is CATSDPGLGEQYF. Written as DNA, the CDR3 is TGTGCCACCAGTGACCCCGGACTGGGCGAGCAGTACTTC. The chain employs TRBV24-1 and TRBJ2-7; weak D call: TRBD2 (5 bases). Germline CDR1 is KGHDR and CDR2 is SFDVKD. Between the trimmed V and J ends, which lost 4 bases and 6 bases, there was a span of 12 bases. The CDR3 is 13 amino acids.

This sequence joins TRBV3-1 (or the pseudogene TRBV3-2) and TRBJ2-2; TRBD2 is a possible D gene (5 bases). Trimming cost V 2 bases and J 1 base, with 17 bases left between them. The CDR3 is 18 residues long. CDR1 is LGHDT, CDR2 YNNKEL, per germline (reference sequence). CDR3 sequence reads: CASSQPIGGRGNTGELFF. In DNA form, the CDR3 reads TGTGCCAGCAGCCAACCGATCGGAGGCCGGGGGAACACCGGGGAGCTGTTTTTT.

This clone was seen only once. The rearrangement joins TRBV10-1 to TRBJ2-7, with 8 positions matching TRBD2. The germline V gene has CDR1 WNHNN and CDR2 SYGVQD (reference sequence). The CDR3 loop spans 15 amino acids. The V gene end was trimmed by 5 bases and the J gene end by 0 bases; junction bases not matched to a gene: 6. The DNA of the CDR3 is TGCGCCAGCAGTAAAACTAGCGGAGGCTCCTACGAGCAGTACTTC. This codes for CASSKTSGGSYEQYF.

The CDR3 sequence is CASSQFRSSYEQYF. The CDR3 nucleotides are TGTGCCAGCAGCCAATTCCGGAGCTCCTACGAGCAGTACTTC. V is TRBV16 and J is TRBJ2-7; D ambiguous. CDR3 size: 14 residues. Trimming cost V 1 base and J 0 bases, with 7 bases left between them. CDR1 and CDR2 from the germline V gene are KGHSY and FQNENV.

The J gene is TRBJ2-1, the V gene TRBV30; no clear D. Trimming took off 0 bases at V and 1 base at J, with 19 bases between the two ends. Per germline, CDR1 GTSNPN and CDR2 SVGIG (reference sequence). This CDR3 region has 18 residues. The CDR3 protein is CAWSVPKHWRKSYNEQFF. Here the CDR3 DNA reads TGTGCCTGGAGTGTCCCCAAGCACTGGCGGAAATCCTACAATGAGCAGTTCTTC.

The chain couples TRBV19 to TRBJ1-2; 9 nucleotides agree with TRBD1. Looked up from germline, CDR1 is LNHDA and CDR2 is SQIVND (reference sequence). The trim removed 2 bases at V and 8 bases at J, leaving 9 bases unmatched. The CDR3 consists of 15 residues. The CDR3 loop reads CASSITSGTGWGYTF. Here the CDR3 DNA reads TGTGCCAGTAGTATAACCTCCGGGACAGGGTGGGGCTACACCTTC. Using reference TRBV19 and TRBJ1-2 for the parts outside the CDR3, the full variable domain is DGGITQSPKYLFRKEGQNVTLSCEQNLNHDAMYWYRQDPGQGLRLIYYSQIVNDFQKGDIAEGYSVSREKKESFPLTVTSAQKNPTAFYLCASSITSGTGWGYTFGSGTRLTVV.

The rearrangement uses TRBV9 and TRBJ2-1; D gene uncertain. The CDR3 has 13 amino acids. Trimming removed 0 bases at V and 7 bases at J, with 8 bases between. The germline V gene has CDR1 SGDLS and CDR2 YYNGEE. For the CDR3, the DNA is TGTGCCAGCAGCGTAGTACCCCAGAATGAGCAGTTCTTC. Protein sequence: CASSVVPQNEQFF.

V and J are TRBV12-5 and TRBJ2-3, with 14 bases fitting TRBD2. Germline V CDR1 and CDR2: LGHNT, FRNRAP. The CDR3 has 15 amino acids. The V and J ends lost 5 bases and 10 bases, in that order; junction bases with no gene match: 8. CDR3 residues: CASGTGLAGGDPQYF. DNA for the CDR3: TGTGCTAGTGGTACCGGACTAGCGGGAGGAGACCCGCAGTATTTT.

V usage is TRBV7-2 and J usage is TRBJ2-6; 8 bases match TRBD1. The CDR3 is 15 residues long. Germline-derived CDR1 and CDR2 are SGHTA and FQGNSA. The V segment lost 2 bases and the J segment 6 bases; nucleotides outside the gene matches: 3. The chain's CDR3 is CASSLQGAQANVLTF. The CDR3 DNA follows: TGTGCCAGCAGCTTACAGGGGGCGCAGGCCAACGTCCTGACTTTC.

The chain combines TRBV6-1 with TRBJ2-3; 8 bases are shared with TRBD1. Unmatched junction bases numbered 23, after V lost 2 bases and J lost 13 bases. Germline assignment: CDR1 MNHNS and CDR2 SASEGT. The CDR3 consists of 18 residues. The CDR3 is CASSENEIPSKVTGAEYF. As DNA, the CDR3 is TGTGCCAGCAGTGAAAATGAAATCCCGAGCAAGGTGACAGGGGCGGAGTATTTT.

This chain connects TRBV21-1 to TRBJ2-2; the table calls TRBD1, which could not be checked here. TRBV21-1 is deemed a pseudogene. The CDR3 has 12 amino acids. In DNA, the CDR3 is TGTGCCATCCAGGGTCTCACCGGGGAGCTGTTTTTT. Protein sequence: CAIQGLTGELFF.

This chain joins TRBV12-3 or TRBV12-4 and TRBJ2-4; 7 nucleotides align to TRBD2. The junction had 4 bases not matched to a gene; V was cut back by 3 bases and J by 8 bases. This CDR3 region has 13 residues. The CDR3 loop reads CASSFSRGDIQYF. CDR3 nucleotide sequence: TGTGCCAGCAGTTTTAGTCGGGGGGACATTCAGTACTTC.

In nucleotides, the CDR3 is TGTGCCAGCAGCGCCCCCGGGACTAGCGGCCACAATGAGCAGTTCTTC. Its protein product is CASSAPGTSGHNEQFF. The rearrangement links TRBV9 to TRBJ2-1; TRBD2 aligns across 11 bases. This CDR3 has 16 amino acids. CDR1 is SGDLS, CDR2 YYNGEE, per germline. V trimming: 3 bases; J trimming: 5 bases; junction bases outside the gene matches: 7.

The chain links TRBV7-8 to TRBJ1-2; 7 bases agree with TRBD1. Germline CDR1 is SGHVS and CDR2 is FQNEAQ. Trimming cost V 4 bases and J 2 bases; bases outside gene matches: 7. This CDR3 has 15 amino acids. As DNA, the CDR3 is TGTGCCAGCAGCTCCTGGACAGGTACCAACTATGGCTACACCTTC. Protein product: CASSSWTGTNYGYTF.

The chain's CDR3 is CASSIGEISSYEQYF. The DNA of the CDR3 is TGCGCCAGCAGCATTGGGGAGATTAGCTCCTACGAGCAGTACTTC. The chain carries TRBV4-1 and TRBJ2-7; TRBD2 is a possible D gene (5 bases). This CDR3 has 15 residues. Germline loops: CDR1 MGHRA, CDR2 YSYEKL. V was clipped by 5 bases and J by 0 bases, with 14 bases between them.

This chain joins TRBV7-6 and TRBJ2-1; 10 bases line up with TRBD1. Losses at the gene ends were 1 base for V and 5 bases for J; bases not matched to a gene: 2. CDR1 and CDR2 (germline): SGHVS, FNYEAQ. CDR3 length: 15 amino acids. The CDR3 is CASSLGTGGHNEQFF. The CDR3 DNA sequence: TGTGCCAGCAGCTTAGGGACAGGGGGGCACAATGAGCAGTTCTTC.

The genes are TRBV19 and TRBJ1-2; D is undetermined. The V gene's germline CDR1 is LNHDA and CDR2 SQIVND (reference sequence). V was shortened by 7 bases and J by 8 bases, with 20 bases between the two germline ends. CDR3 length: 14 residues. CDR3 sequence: CASTQDTGLRGYTF. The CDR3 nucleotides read TGTGCCAGTACCCAAGACACGGGATTGAGGGGCTACACCTTC.

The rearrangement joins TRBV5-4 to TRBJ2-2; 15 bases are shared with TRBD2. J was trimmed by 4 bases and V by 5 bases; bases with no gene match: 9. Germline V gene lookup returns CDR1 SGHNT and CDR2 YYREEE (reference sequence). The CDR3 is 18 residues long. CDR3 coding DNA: TGTGCCAGCAGTTTACCGGGACTAGCGGGAGGCGGCACCGGGGAGCTGTTTTTT. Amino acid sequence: CASSLPGLAGGGTGELFF.

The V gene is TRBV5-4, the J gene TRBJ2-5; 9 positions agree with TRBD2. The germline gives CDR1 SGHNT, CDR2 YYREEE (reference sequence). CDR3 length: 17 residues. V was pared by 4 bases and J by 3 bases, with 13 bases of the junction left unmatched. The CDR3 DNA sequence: TGTGCCAGCAGCCCGGCGGTCGCTAGCGGGGAGGAAGAGACCCAGTACTTC. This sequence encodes CASSPAVASGEEETQYF.